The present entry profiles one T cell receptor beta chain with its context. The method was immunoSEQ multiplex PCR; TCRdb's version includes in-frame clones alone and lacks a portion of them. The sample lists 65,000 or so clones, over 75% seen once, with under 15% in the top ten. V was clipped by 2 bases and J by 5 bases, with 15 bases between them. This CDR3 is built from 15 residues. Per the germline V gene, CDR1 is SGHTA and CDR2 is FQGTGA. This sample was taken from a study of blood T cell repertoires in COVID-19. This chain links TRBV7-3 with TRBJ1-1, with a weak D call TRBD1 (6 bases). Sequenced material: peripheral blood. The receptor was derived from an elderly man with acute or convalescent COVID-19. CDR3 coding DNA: TGTGCCAGCAGCTTATCAGGGGCGCGTACGACTGAAGCTTTCTTT. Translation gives CASSLSGARTTEAFF.